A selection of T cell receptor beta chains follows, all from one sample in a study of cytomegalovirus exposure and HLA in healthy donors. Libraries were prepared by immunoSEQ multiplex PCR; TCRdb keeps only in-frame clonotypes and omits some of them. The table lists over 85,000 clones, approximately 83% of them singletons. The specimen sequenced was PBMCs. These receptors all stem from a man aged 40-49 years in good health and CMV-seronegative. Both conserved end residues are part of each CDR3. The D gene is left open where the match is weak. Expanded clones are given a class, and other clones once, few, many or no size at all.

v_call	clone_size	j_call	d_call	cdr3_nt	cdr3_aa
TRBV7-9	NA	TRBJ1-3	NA	TGTGCCAGCAGCACTAACACAGGGAACTCTGGAAACACCATATATTTT	CASSTNTGNSGNTIYF
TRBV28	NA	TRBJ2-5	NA	TGTGCCAGCACTCCCAGGGACCAAGAGACCCAGTACTTC	CASTPRDQETQYF
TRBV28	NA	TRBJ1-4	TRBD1	TGTGCCAGCAGTTTAGGTACGGGGACAGGGGGTGAAAAACTGTTTTTT	CASSLGTGTGGEKLFF
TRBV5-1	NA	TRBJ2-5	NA	TGCGCCAGCAGCTTGGATGGACAGCATGCTGTGGAGCAGTACTTC	CASSLDGQHAVEQYF
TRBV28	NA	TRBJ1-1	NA	TGTGCCAGCAGTTCTATAGGACTACAAACTGAAGCTTTCTTT	CASSSIGLQTEAFF
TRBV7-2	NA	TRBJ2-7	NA	TGTGCCAGCAGCTTAGAGCCAAGAGGCGAGCAGTACTTC	CASSLEPRGEQYF
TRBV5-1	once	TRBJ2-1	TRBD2	TGCGCCAGCAGCTTGGTCGCGGGGGGCGCTTACAATGAGCAGTTCTTC	CASSLVAGGAYNEQFF
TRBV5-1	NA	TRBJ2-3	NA	TGCGCCAGCAGCTTGGAGCTGGTCGGAGATACGCAGTATTTT	CASSLELVGDTQYF
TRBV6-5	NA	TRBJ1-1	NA	TGTGCCAGCAGACTACCGGGCTCGGGGACTGAAGCTTTCTTT	CASRLPGSGTEAFF
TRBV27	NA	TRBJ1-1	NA	TGTGCCAGCAGTTTACTTCGGGGGAGGTTGAACACTGAAGCTTTCTTT	CASSLLRGRLNTEAFF
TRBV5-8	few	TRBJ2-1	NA	TGTGCCAGCAGCTTGACGGTCGGCGGGGGCGATGAGCAGTTCTTC	CASSLTVGGGDEQFF
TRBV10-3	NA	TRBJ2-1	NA	TGTGCCATCAGCAAAACTAGCTCCTACAATGAGCAGTTCTTC	CAISKTSSYNEQFF
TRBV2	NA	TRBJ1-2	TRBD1	TGTGCCAGCAGGAGCGGGACAGGGGGCGGCTACACCTTC	CASRSGTGGGYTF
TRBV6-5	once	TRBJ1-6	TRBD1	TGTGCCAGCAGTCCGACAGGGAGCCCAACACCCCTCCACTTT	CASSPTGSPTPLHF
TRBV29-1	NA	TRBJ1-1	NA	TGCAGCGTTGTACAGGGTAACACTGAAGCTTTCTTT	CSVVQGNTEAFF
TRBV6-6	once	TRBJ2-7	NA	TGTGCCAGCAGTACCCGGGACACCACCTACGAGCAGTACTTC	CASSTRDTTYEQYF
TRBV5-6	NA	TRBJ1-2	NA	TGTGCCAGCAGTCCCCCTCAGGTTAACTATGGCTACACCTTC	CASSPPQVNYGYTF
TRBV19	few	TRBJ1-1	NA	TGTGCCAGTAGTCCTACCCTCGATGAGGCTACTGAAGCTTTCTTT	CASSPTLDEATEAFF
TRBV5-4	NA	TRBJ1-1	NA	TGTGCCGCGCGTGGAGACACTGAAGCTTTCTTT	CAARGDTEAFF
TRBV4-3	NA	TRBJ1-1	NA	TGCGCCAGCAGCCTGTCAGGGAACACTGAAGCTTTCTTT	CASSLSGNTEAFF
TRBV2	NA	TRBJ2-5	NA	TGTGCCAGCAGCCTTCAGGGGGGTTCGCAAGAGACCCAGTACTTC	CASSLQGGSQETQYF
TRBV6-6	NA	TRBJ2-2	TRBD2	TGTGCCAGCTGTTTGGGAGGGGCGAACACCGGGGAGCTGTTTTTT	CASCLGGANTGELFF